Presented here are 16 T cell receptor beta chains from one specimen sequenced in a study of blood T cell repertoires in COVID-19. Libraries were prepared by immunoSEQ multiplex PCR; TCRdb keeps only in-frame clonotypes and omits some of them. The profile covers around 160,000 clones, with around 84% appearing a single time and 30% to 45% taken by the ten largest. The sequencing input was peripheral blood. The receptors stem from a human donor in a cohort sampled during active COVID-19.

This chain uses TRBV6-6 with TRBJ2-5, with no clear D. CDR3 length: 14 residues. Between the trimmed V and J ends, which lost 0 bases and 0 bases, there was a span of 5 bases. Germline V gene lookup returns CDR1 MNHNY and CDR2 SVGAGI (reference sequence). CDR3 sequence reads: CASSYSSNQETQYF. For the CDR3, the DNA is TGTGCCAGCAGTTACTCTAGCAACCAAGAGACCCAGTACTTC.

The gene calls are TRBV15 and TRBJ1-2; 9 bases are a match to TRBD1. This CDR3 has 14 residues. After removal of 7 bases from V and 3 bases from J, the junction contained 6 bases not matched to a gene. Germline-derived CDR1 and CDR2 are LNHNV and YYDKDF (reference sequence). The DNA for the CDR3 is TGTGCCACCACGGACAGGGGCGGCTACTATGGCTACACCTTC. Encoded protein: CATTDRGGYYGYTF.

V is TRBV3-1 (or the pseudogene TRBV3-2) and J is TRBJ2-2; possibly TRBD1 for D (5 bases). Trimming took 7 bases from V and 1 from J, leaving 13 bases between them. Germline CDR1 is LGHDT and CDR2 is YNNKEL (reference sequence). The CDR3 has 15 residues. The CDR3 region has the DNA TGTGCCAGCACCCGCGACAGCAAGAACACCGGGGAGCTGTTTTTT. Its translation: CASTRDSKNTGELFF.

V and J are TRBV24-1 and TRBJ1-2, with D possibly being TRBD1 (5 bases). The CDR3 covers 13 residues. Germline CDR1 KGHDR, CDR2 SFDVKD. The ends were cut back, 1 base at V and 6 bases at J, with 8 bases in the middle. The CDR3 sequence: CATSDFEGDGYTF. Written as DNA, the CDR3 is TGTGCCACCAGTGATTTTGAAGGGGATGGCTACACCTTC.

The V and J genes are TRBV18 and TRBJ2-1, with TRBD2 matching over 9 bases. The CDR3 runs 16 residues. CDR1 KGHSH and CDR2 LQKENI come from the germline V gene. V shed 1 base, J shed 6 bases, and the junction held 7 bases outside the gene matches. The CDR3 reads CASSPLAGAISNEQFF. Here the CDR3 DNA reads TGTGCCAGCTCACCACTAGCGGGGGCCATTTCCAATGAGCAGTTCTTC.

The chain carries TRBV5-4 and TRBJ2-1; no reliable D call. Germline CDR1 reads SGHNT; CDR2 reads YYREEE (reference sequence). This CDR3 spans 12 amino acids. V dropped 0 bases and J dropped 13 bases, with 11 bases sitting between them. The CDR3 DNA is TGTGCCAGCAGCTTGGACCCGAGCCTACAGTTCTTC. Amino acids: CASSLDPSLQFF.

The chain is built from TRBV7-2 and TRBJ1-2; no definite D call. This CDR3 spans 13 amino acids. V was pared by 1 base and J by 8 bases, with 11 bases between. Germline loops: CDR1 SGHTA, CDR2 FQGNSA. The CDR3 here is CASSLDGLSGYTF. As DNA, the CDR3 is TGTGCCAGCAGCTTAGACGGACTGTCCGGCTACACCTTC.

The chain employs TRBV4-3 and TRBJ2-7, with 10 bases aligning to TRBD1. The CDR3 runs to 14 residues. Trimming removed 5 bases from V and 5 bases from J; junction bases left unmatched: 6. The germline CDR1 and CDR2 sequences are LGHNA and YSLEER. As DNA, the CDR3 is TGCGCCAGCAGCTACGGTGGACAGGGGGACGAGCAGTACTTC. Translation: CASSYGGQGDEQYF.

The V and J genes are TRBV19 and TRBJ2-3, with TRBD1 matching over 8 bases. This CDR3 is 14 amino acids long. V lost 6 bases to trimming and J lost 5 bases; unmatched junction nucleotides: 7. CDR1 LNHDA and CDR2 SQIVND come from the germline V gene (reference sequence). The CDR3 sequence: CASSPTGDVDTQYF. The CDR3 DNA reads TGTGCCAGTAGCCCGACAGGGGATGTAGATACGCAGTATTTT.

Here the CDR3 reads CASSAYRGGSQYF. The DNA for the CDR3 is TGTGCCAGTAGTGCCTACAGGGGTGGGTCCCAGTACTTC. The V call is TRBV19, the J call TRBJ2-5; 7 bases fit TRBD1. V lost 5 bases and J lost 9; bases outside the gene matches: 9. Germline assignment: CDR1 LNHDA and CDR2 SQIVND (reference sequence). The CDR3 has 13 amino acids.

As to this clone: Other DNA sequences from this sample encode an identical CDR3 as well. V is TRBV7-2 and J is TRBJ1-2; 9 bases are shared with TRBD1. The CDR3 spans 13 residues. Germline assignment: CDR1 SGHTA and CDR2 FQGNSA. V trimming: 5 bases; J trimming: 7 bases; junction bases outside the gene matches: 5. CDR3 DNA sequence: TGTGCCAGCAGCCAGGGACAGGGAGCTGGCTACACCTTC. Its protein product is CASSQGQGAGYTF.

The gene calls are TRBV27 and TRBJ1-3; 8 bases line up with TRBD1. The CDR3 extends over 13 amino acids. The V gene's germline CDR1 is MNHEY and CDR2 SMNVEV (reference sequence). The junction had 6 bases not matched to a gene; V was cut back by 7 bases and J by 7 bases. CDR3 loop: CASTNRDRNTIYF. CDR3 sequence (DNA): TGTGCCAGCACGAACCGGGACAGGAACACCATATATTTT.

The chain joins TRBV5-1 to TRBJ2-1, with 7 bases fitting TRBD2. CDR3 size: 16 residues. Germline V gene lookup returns CDR1 SGHRS and CDR2 YFSETQ. After removal of 0 bases from V and 4 bases from J, the junction contained 7 bases not matched to a gene. CDR3 sequence (DNA): TGCGCCAGCAGCTTGGTTCGTAGCGGGCAATACAATGAGCAGTTCTTC. Encoded protein: CASSLVRSGQYNEQFF.

CDR3 DNA: TGTGCCAGCAGCGACCACCCGGGACTAGCGGGGGAGCTGTTTTTT. This sequence encodes CASSDHPGLAGELFF. V usage is TRBV7-2 and J usage is TRBJ2-2; 10 nucleotides align to TRBD2. The CDR3 has 15 amino acids. Germline lookup yields CDR1 SGHTA and CDR2 FQGNSA. Germline trimming cut 5 bases from V and 8 bases from J; bases unmatched to any gene: 8.

This clone was seen a single time. Written as DNA, the CDR3 is TGTGCCAGCACCCCAGCGGGGCTCCAAGAGACCCAGTACTTC. Protein: CASTPAGLQETQYF. The chain couples TRBV7-2 to TRBJ2-5; 7 bases map to TRBD2. CDR3 length: 14 amino acids. J gave up 1 base and V 7 bases, and 6 bases lay outside the gene matches. Germline V lookup: CDR1 SGHTA, CDR2 FQGNSA.

The chain couples TRBV29-1 to TRBJ2-1, with a possible D match to TRBD2 (6 bases). V lost 4 bases to trimming and J lost 4 bases, with 8 bases between them. This CDR3 is built from 12 residues. In germline, CDR1 is SQVTM, CDR2 ANQGSEA. The CDR3, as DNA: TGCAGCGTTGCGGAGGGGTACAATGAGCAGTTCTTC. Its protein is CSVAEGYNEQFF.